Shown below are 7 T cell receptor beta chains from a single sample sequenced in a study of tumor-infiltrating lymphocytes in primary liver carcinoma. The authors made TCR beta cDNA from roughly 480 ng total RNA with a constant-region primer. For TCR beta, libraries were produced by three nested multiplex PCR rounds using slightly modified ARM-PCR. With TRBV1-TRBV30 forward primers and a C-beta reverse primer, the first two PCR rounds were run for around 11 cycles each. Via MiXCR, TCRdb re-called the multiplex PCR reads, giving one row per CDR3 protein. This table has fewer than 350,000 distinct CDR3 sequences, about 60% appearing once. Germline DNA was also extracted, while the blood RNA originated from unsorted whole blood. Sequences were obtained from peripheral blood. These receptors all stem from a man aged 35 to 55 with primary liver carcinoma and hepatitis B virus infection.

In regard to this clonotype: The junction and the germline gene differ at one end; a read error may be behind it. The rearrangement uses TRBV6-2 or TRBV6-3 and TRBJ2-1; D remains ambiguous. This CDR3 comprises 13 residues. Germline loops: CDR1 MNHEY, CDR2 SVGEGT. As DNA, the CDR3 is TGTGCCAGCAATTATAACCGATACAATGAGCAGTCCTTC. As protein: CASNYNRYNEQSF.

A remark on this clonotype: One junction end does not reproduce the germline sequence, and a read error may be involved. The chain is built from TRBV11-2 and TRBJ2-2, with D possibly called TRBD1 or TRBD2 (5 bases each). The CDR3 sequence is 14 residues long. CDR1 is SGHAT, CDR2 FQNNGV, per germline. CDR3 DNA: TGTGCCAGCAGCTTTCGCACAGGCACCGGGGAGCTGTCTTTT. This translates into CASSFRTGTGELSF.

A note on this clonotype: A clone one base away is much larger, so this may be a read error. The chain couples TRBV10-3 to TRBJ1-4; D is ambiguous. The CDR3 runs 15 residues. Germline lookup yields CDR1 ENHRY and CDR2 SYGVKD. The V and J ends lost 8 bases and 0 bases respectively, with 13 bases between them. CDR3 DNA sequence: TGTGCCATCTCGAATGTGGGTACAACTAATGAAAAACTGTTTTTT. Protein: CAISNVGTTNEKLFF.

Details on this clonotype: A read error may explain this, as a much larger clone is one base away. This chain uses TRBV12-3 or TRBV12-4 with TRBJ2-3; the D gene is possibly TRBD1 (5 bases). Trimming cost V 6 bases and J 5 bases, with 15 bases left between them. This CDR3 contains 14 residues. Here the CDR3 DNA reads TGTGCCAGCAGGCCCGACAGCGCGTTAGATACGCAGTATTTT. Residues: CASRPDSALDTQYF.

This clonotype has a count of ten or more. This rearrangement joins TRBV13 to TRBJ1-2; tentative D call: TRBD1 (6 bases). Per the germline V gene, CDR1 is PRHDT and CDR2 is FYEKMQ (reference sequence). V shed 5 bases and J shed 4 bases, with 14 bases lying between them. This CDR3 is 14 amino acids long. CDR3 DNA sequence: TGTGCCAGCAGCCGACGGGACACCTCCTATGGCTACACCTTC. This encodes CASSRRDTSYGYTF.

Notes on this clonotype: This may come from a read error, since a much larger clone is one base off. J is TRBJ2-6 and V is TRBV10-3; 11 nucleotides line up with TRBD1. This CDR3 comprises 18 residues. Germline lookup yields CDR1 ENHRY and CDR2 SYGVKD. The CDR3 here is CVISGQGAQDSGANVLTF. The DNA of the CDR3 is TGTGTCATCAGTGGACAGGGGGCACAAGACTCTGGGGCCAACGTCCTGACTTTC.

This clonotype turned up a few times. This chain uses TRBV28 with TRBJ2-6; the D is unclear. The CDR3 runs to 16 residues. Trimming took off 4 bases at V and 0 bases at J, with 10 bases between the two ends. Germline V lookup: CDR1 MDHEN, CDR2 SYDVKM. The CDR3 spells CASSSESHSGANVLTF. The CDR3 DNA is TGTGCCAGCAGTTCAGAGAGTCACTCTGGGGCCAACGTCCTGACTTTC.